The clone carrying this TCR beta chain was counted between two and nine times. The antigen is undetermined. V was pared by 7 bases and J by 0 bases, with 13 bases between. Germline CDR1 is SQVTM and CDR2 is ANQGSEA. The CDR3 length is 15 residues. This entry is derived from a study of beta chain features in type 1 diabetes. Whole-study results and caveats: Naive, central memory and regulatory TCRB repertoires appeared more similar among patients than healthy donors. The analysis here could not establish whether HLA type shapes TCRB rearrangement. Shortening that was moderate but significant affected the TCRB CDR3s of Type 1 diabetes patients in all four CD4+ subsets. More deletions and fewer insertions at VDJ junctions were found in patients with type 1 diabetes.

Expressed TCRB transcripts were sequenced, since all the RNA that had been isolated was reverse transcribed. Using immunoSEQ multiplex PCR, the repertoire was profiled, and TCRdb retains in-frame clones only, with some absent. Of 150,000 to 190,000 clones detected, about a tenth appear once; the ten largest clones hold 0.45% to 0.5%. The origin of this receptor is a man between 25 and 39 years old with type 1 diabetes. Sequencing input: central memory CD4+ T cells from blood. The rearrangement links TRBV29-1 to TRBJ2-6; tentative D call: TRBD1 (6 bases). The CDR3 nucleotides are TGCAGCGGATACTTCAGGGGCTCTGGGGCCAACGTCCTGACTTTC. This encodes CSGYFRGSGANVLTF.